This T cell receptor beta chain was sequenced for a study of blood T cell repertoires in COVID-19. Study summary: The study drew acute and convalescent COVID-19 samples from the United States, Italy and Spain. Sample material is recorded as cDNA or gDNA derived from T cells, B-cell-depleted T cells, or PBMCs.

In germline, CDR1 is SGHDT, CDR2 YYEEEE. V was clipped by 0 bases and J by 2 bases, with 11 bases between them. This CDR3 has 15 residues. Profiling relied on immunoSEQ multiplex PCR, and the TCRdb table lists in-frame clones only, not all of them. The sample records 60,000 to 75,000 clones, 80% to 90% being singletons. What was sequenced was peripheral blood. The chain couples TRBV5-6 to TRBJ1-2, with D possibly TRBD1 on 6 matching bases. This TCR was recovered from a woman of 80 years or more with active COVID-19. CDR3 coding DNA: TGTGCCAGCAGCTTGGTAGATAGGGGGAACTATGGCTACACCTTC. This gives the protein CASSLVDRGNYGYTF. Drawing the rest from reference TRBV5-6 and TRBJ1-2, the complete variable domain is DAGVTQSPTHLIKTRGQQVTLRCSPKSGHDTVSWYQQALGQGPQFIFQYYEEEERQRGNFPDRFSGHQFPNYSSELNVNALLLGDSALYLCASSLVDRGNYGYTFGSGTRLTVV.